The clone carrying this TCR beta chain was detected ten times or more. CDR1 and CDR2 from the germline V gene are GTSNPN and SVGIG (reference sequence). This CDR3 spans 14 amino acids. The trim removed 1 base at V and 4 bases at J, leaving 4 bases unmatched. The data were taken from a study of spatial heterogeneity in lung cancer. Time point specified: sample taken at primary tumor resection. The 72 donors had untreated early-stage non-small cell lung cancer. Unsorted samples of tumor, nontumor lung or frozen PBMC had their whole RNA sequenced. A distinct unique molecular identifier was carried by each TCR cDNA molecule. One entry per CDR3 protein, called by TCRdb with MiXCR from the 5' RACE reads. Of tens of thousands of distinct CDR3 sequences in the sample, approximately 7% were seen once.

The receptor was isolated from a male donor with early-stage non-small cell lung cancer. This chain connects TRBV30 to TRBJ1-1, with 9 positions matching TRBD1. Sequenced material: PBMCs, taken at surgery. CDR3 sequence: CAWSGDRDGTEAFF. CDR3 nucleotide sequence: TGTGCCTGGAGTGGGGACAGGGACGGCACTGAAGCTTTCTTT. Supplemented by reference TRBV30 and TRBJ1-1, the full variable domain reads SQTIHQWPATLVQPVGSPLSLECTVEGTSNPNLYWYRQAAGRGLQLLFYSVGIGQISSEVPQNLSASRPQDRQFILSSKKLLLSDSGFYLCAWSGDRDGTEAFFGQGTRLTVV.